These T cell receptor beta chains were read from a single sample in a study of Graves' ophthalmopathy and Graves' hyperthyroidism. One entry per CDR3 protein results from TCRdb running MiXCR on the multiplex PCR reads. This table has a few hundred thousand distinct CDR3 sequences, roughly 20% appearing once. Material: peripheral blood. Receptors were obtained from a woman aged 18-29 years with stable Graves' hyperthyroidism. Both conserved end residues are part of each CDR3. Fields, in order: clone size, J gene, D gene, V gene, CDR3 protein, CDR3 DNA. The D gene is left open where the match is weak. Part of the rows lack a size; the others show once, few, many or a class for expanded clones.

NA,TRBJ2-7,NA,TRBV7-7,CASGKATNYEQYF,TGTGCTAGCGGCAAAGCGACCAACTACGAGCAGTACTTC
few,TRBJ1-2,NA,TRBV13,CASSEYRLGYTF,TGTGCCAGCAGCGAGTACAGGTTAGGCTACACCTTC
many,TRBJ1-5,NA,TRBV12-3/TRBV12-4,CASSLGLQSNQPQHF,TGTGCCAGCAGTTTAGGACTCCAAAGCAATCAGCCCCAGCATTTT
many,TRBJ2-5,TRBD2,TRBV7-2,CASSPESGRETQYF,TGTGCCAGCAGCCCAGAAAGCGGGAGGGAGACCCAGTACTTC
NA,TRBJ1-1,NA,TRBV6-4,CASSDSDPRRNTEAFF,TGTGCCAGCAGTGATTCGGACCCTCGGCGGAACACTGAAGCTTTCTTT
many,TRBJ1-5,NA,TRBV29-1,CSVTMTSSNQPQHF,TGCAGCGTTACGATGACCTCCAGCAATCAGCCCCAGCATTTT
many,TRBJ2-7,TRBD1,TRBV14,CASSPSRQGYEQYF,TGTGCCAGCAGCCCGAGTCGACAGGGGTACGAGCAGTACTTC
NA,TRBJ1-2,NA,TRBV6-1,CASSTDVLFGGYTF,TGTGCCAGCAGCACGGACGTCCTGTTCGGTGGCTACACCTTC
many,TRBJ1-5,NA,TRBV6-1,CASSEIGGRSNQPQHF,TGTGCCAGCAGTGAAATCGGGGGAAGGAGCAATCAGCCCCAGCATTTT
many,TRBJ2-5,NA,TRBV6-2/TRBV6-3,CASSYSYRDFETQYF,TGTGCCAGCAGTTACTCTTACAGGGATTTTGAGACCCAGTACTTC
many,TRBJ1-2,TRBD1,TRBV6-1,CASSGPDRGIYGYTF,TGTGCCAGCAGTGGACCGGACAGGGGTATTTATGGCTACACCTTC
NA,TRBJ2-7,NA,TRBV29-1,CSVEGVPGSYEQYF,TGCAGCGTTGAAGGGGTGCCAGGGTCCTACGAGCAGTACTTC
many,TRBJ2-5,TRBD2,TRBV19,CASSPRLAGPQETQYF,TGTGCCAGTAGCCCGAGACTAGCGGGACCCCAAGAGACCCAGTACTTC
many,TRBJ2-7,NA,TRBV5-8,CASSLATGTYEQYF,TGTGCCAGCAGCTTGGCCACGGGTACCTACGAGCAGTACTTC
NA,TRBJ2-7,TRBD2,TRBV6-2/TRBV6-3,CASTRWGPASGGNYEQYF,TGTGCCAGCACCCGCTGGGGGCCGGCTAGCGGGGGAAACTACGAGCAGTACTTC
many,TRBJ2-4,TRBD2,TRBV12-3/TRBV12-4,CASTPGLAGNIQYF,TGTGCCAGCACTCCGGGACTAGCGGGTAACATTCAGTACTTC
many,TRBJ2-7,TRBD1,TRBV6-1,CASTPRDRGYEQYF,TGTGCCAGCACCCCCCGGGACAGGGGCTACGAGCAGTACTTC
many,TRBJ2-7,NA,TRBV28,CASSVFHEQYF,TGTGCCAGCAGCGTTTTTCACGAGCAGTACTTC
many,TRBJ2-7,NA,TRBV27,CASSAAGQRYEQYF,TGTGCCAGCAGTGCCGCGGGACAAAGATACGAGCAGTACTTC
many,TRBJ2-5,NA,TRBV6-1,CATKLGPLMGTQYF,TGTGCCACAAAACTCGGACCCTTGATGGGGACCCAGTACTTC
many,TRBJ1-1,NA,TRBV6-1,CASSGTALYTEAFF,TGTGCCAGCAGTGGGACAGCACTATACACTGAAGCTTTCTTT
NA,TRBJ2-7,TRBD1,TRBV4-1,CASSRGTGDEQYF,TGCGCCAGCAGCCGCGGGACAGGCGACGAGCAGTACTTC
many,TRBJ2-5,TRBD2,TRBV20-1,CSASGGRAVGETQYF,TGCAGTGCTAGTGGCGGGAGGGCCGTCGGTGAGACCCAGTACTTC
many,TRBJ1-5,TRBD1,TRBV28,CASSFIRGAWPQHF,TGTGCCAGCAGTTTTATCAGGGGGGCATGGCCCCAGCATTTT
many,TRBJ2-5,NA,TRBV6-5,CASARERQETQYF,TGTGCCAGCGCTCGGGAGCGACAAGAGACCCAGTACTTC
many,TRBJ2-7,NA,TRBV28,CASSRNLAYEQYF,TGTGCCAGCAGCCGGAACCTCGCCTACGAGCAGTACTTC
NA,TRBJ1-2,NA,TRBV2,CASNSRDGTAGYGYTF,TGTGCCAGCAATTCACGAGATGGGACCGCTGGCTATGGCTACACCTTC
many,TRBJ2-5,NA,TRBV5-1,CASSLVGGPQETQYF,TGCGCCAGCAGCTTGGTCGGGGGACCCCAAGAGACCCAGTACTTC
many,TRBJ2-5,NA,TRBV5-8,CASSLVQGGQETQYF,TGTGCCAGCAGCTTGGTGCAGGGCGGCCAAGAGACCCAGTACTTC
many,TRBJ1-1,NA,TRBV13,CASRESDWSLPTEAFF,TGTGCCAGCAGAGAAAGCGACTGGTCCCTTCCCACTGAAGCTTTCTTT
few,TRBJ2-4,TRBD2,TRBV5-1,CASSVQAGENIKYF,TGCGCCAGCAGCGTGCAGGCGGGGGAAAACATTAAGTACTTC
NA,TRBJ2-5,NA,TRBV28,CASSRLTGGGETQYF,TGTGCCAGCAGCCGCTTAACGGGGGGCGGAGAGACCCAGTACTTC
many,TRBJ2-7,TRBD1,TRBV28,CASSGPGQGAYEQYF,TGTGCCAGCAGTGGACCGGGACAGGGGGCCTACGAGCAGTACTTC
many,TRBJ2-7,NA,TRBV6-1,CASSEERYEQYF,TGTGCCAGCAGTGAAGAAAGGTACGAGCAGTACTTC
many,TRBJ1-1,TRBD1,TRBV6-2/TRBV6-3,CASSEPRTGMNTEAFF,TGTGCCAGCAGCGAACCCCGGACAGGGATGAACACTGAAGCTTTCTTT
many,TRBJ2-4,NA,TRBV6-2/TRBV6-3,CASSYPGGGRNIQYF,TGTGCCAGCAGTTACCCCGGAGGGGGGAGAAACATTCAGTACTTC
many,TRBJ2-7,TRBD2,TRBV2,CASTWGSGRSPDYEQYF,TGTGCCAGCACCTGGGGGAGCGGGAGGTCCCCTGACTACGAGCAGTACTTC
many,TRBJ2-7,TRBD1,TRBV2,CASTGTGGASYEQYF,TGTGCCAGCACCGGGACAGGGGGCGCTTCCTACGAGCAGTACTTC
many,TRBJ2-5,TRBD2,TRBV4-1,CASSQDTSVLETQYF,TGCGCCAGCAGCCAGGACACTAGCGTCTTGGAGACCCAGTACTTC
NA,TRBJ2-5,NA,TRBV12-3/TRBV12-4,CASSYRRGLREAQYF,TGTGCCAGCAGTTACCGCAGGGGGCTCCGGGAGGCCCAGTACTTC
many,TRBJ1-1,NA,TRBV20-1,CSARQGGRTEAFF,TGCAGTGCTAGACAGGGTGGACGCACTGAAGCTTTCTTT
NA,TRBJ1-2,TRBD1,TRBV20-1,CSARDSHYGYTF,TGCAGTGCCCGGGACAGCCACTATGGCTACACCTTC
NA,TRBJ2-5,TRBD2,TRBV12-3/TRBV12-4,CASSPGGVEETQYF,TGTGCCAGCAGTCCCGGGGGGGTAGAAGAGACCCAGTACTTC
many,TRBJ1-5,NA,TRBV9,CASSVQPDNQPQHF,TGTGCCAGCAGCGTACAGCCTGATAATCAGCCCCAGCATTTT
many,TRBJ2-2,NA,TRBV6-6,CASRHRTGTGQGGGGGELFF,TGTGCCAGCAGACACCGGACAGGCACGGGACAAGGAGGCGGGGGCGGGGAGCTGTTTTTT
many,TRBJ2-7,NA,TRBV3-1,CASSPGRADKSYEQYF,TGTGCCAGCAGCCCCGGTCGAGCGGACAAATCCTACGAGCAGTACTTC
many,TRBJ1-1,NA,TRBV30,CAWSPHPAGRRTEAFF,TGTGCCTGGAGTCCACACCCGGCGGGACGGAGGACTGAAGCTTTCTTT
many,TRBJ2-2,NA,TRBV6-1,CASSETGISGELFF,TGTGCCAGCAGTGAAACAGGCATCAGCGGGGAGCTGTTTTTT
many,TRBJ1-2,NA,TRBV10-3,CAISEDLFNYGYTF,TGTGCCATCAGTGAGGACCTATTTAACTATGGCTACACCTTC
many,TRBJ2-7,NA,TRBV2,CASSRNGGREQYF,TGTGCCAGCAGCCGAAACGGGGGGCGCGAGCAGTACTTC
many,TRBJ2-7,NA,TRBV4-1,CASSRRAISYEQYF,TGCGCCAGCAGCCGGCGAGCTATCTCCTACGAGCAGTACTTC
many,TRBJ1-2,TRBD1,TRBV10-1,CASTWGGQVFWDYGYTF,TGCGCCAGCACCTGGGGGGGACAGGTATTCTGGGACTATGGCTACACCTTC
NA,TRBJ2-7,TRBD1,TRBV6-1,CASRSGGRGPVAYEQYF,TGTGCCAGCAGGTCAGGGGGCAGGGGCCCAGTAGCCTACGAGCAGTACTTC